The rows below give T cell receptor beta chains drawn from one sample of a study of vaccination and CD4 T cells after COVID-19. TCRdb independently ran MiXCR on the PCR reads; one entry per CDR3 protein. The profile shows some 26,000 distinct CDR3 sequences, approximately 51% of them singletons. The specimen comprised CD4+ T cells from blood, sampled about 7 months after SARS-CoV-2 vaccination. The receptors come from a human donor who had recovered from COVID-19. CDR3s include the opening cysteine and the closing phenylalanine or tryptophan. D genes are given only for firm matches. Size is stated for part of the rows, as once, few or many counts, or as a class when the clone is expanded.

clone size: .; CDR3 length: 14; V gene: TRBV2; J gene: TRBJ1-5; D gene: TRBD1; CDR3 protein: CATRPDRVDQPQHF; CDR3 DNA: TGTGCCACCCGCCCTGACAGGGTCGATCAGCCCCAGCATTTT
clone size: few; CDR3 length: 14; V gene: TRBV10-3; J gene: TRBJ2-5; D gene: TRBD2; CDR3 protein: CAIRSLAGDETQYF; CDR3 DNA: TGTGCCATCAGGTCACTAGCGGGAGACGAGACCCAGTACTTC
clone size: once; CDR3 length: 13; V gene: TRBV20-1; J gene: TRBJ2-7; D gene: TRBD2; CDR3 protein: CSVTSGATYEQYF; CDR3 DNA: TGCAGTGTAACTAGCGGGGCCACCTACGAGCAGTACTTC
clone size: .; CDR3 length: 17; V gene: TRBV28; J gene: TRBJ2-6; D gene: TRBD1; CDR3 protein: CASSAGTGRFGANVLTF; CDR3 DNA: TGTGCCAGCAGTGCCGGGACAGGGCGGTTTGGGGCCAACGTCCTGACTTTC
clone size: .; CDR3 length: 16; V gene: TRBV27; J gene: TRBJ2-5; D gene: TRBD1; CDR3 protein: CADIPGQEFYQETQYF; CDR3 DNA: TGTGCCGACATTCCGGGACAGGAGTTTTACCAAGAGACCCAGTACTTC
clone size: few; CDR3 length: 14; V gene: TRBV6-1; J gene: TRBJ1-1; D gene: TRBD1; CDR3 protein: CASSPGQESTEAFF; CDR3 DNA: TGTGCCAGCAGTCCCGGACAGGAATCCACTGAAGCTTTCTTT
clone size: .; CDR3 length: 15; V gene: TRBV7-9; J gene: TRBJ2-1; D gene: TRBD2; CDR3 protein: CASSPGTSGIDEQFF; CDR3 DNA: TGTGCCAGCAGCCCGGGGACTAGCGGGATTGATGAGCAGTTCTTC
clone size: .; CDR3 length: 15; V gene: TRBV2; J gene: TRBJ2-1; D gene: TRBD2; CDR3 protein: CASSGLAGLGNEQFF; CDR3 DNA: TGTGCCAGCAGTGGCCTAGCGGGACTGGGCAATGAGCAGTTCTTC
clone size: .; CDR3 length: 13; V gene: TRBV27; J gene: TRBJ1-6; D gene: .; CDR3 protein: CASSFDRSSPLHF; CDR3 DNA: TGTGCCAGCAGTTTCGACAGGAGCTCACCCCTCCACTTT
clone size: .; CDR3 length: 13; V gene: TRBV28; J gene: TRBJ1-5; D gene: TRBD1; CDR3 protein: CASRRGLLRPQHF; CDR3 DNA: TGTGCCAGCAGAAGGGGGCTTCTGAGGCCCCAGCATTTT
clone size: .; CDR3 length: 18; V gene: TRBV19; J gene: TRBJ2-1; D gene: TRBD2; CDR3 protein: CARETSGSVRSSYNEQFF; CDR3 DNA: TGTGCCAGGGAGACTAGCGGGAGTGTAAGGAGCTCCTACAATGAGCAGTTCTTC
clone size: .; CDR3 length: 15; V gene: TRBV6-5; J gene: TRBJ1-1; D gene: .; CDR3 protein: CASSYGGGRNTEAFF; CDR3 DNA: TGTGCCAGCAGTTACGGGGGCGGACGAAACACTGAAGCTTTCTTT
clone size: .; CDR3 length: 13; V gene: TRBV6-1; J gene: TRBJ2-3; D gene: .; CDR3 protein: CASSKGDTDTQYF; CDR3 DNA: TGTGCCAGCAGTAAGGGTGACACAGATACGCAGTATTTT
clone size: few; CDR3 length: 10; V gene: TRBV20-1; J gene: TRBJ2-1; D gene: .; CDR3 protein: CSAYRDSLIF; CDR3 DNA: TGCAGTGCTTACCGGGACTCTTTAATCTTC
clone size: few; CDR3 length: 16; V gene: TRBV7-3; J gene: TRBJ2-2; D gene: TRBD2; CDR3 protein: CASSPSGGRGTGELFF; CDR3 DNA: TGTGCCAGCAGCCCTAGCGGGGGGCGGGGCACCGGGGAGCTGTTTTTT
clone size: .; CDR3 length: 14; V gene: TRBV7-3; J gene: TRBJ2-5; D gene: TRBD2; CDR3 protein: CASSLGGSLETQYF; CDR3 DNA: TGTGCCAGCAGCTTAGGCGGGAGCTTAGAGACCCAGTACTTC
clone size: .; CDR3 length: 13; V gene: TRBV2; J gene: TRBJ2-1; D gene: TRBD1; CDR3 protein: CASYGQGGNEQFF; CDR3 DNA: TGTGCCAGCTATGGACAGGGGGGGAATGAGCAGTTCTTC
clone size: few; CDR3 length: 13; V gene: TRBV2; J gene: TRBJ2-5; D gene: TRBD1; CDR3 protein: CASSATGKETQYF; CDR3 DNA: TGTGCCAGCAGCGCGACAGGGAAAGAGACCCAGTACTTC
clone size: .; CDR3 length: 14; V gene: TRBV20-1; J gene: TRBJ1-5; D gene: .; CDR3 protein: CSAPTGYSNQPQHF; CDR3 DNA: TGCAGTGCCCCGACAGGCTATAGCAATCAGCCCCAGCATTTT
clone size: .; CDR3 length: 13; V gene: TRBV11-2; J gene: TRBJ2-7; D gene: TRBD2; CDR3 protein: CASSLEASGQQYF; CDR3 DNA: TGTGCCAGCAGCTTGGAGGCTAGCGGCCAGCAGTACTTC
clone size: .; CDR3 length: 16; V gene: TRBV19; J gene: TRBJ1-5; D gene: .; CDR3 protein: CASWSGRQDSNQPQHF; CDR3 DNA: TGTGCCAGTTGGTCAGGGAGGCAAGATAGCAATCAGCCCCAGCATTTT
clone size: once; CDR3 length: 16; V gene: TRBV7-2; J gene: TRBJ2-7; D gene: TRBD2; CDR3 protein: CTSSRNRAGAAYEQYF; CDR3 DNA: TGTACCAGCAGCAGGAACCGAGCGGGAGCAGCCTACGAGCAGTACTTC
clone size: few; CDR3 length: 16; V gene: TRBV7-2; J gene: TRBJ2-7; D gene: TRBD2; CDR3 protein: CASSLGGSGGRYEQYF; CDR3 DNA: TGTGCCAGCAGCTTAGGAGGTAGCGGGGGAAGATACGAGCAGTACTTC
clone size: .; CDR3 length: 12; V gene: TRBV10-2; J gene: TRBJ2-7; D gene: .; CDR3 protein: CASRHSSYEQYF; CDR3 DNA: TGCGCCAGCAGACATAGCTCCTACGAGCAGTACTTC
clone size: few; CDR3 length: 12; V gene: TRBV6-1; J gene: TRBJ1-2; D gene: .; CDR3 protein: CASSRGIYGYTF; CDR3 DNA: TGTGCCAGCAGTAGGGGGATCTATGGCTACACCTTC
clone size: .; CDR3 length: 14; V gene: TRBV7-3; J gene: TRBJ1-5; D gene: .; CDR3 protein: CASSSTEDNQPQHF; CDR3 DNA: TGTGCCAGCAGTTCGACAGAAGACAATCAGCCCCAGCATTTT
clone size: .; CDR3 length: 15; V gene: TRBV19; J gene: TRBJ1-6; D gene: TRBD1; CDR3 protein: CASSPRGGNNSPLHF; CDR3 DNA: TGTGCCAGTAGCCCCCGAGGGGGCAATAATTCACCCCTCCACTTT
clone size: .; CDR3 length: 14; V gene: TRBV6-4; J gene: TRBJ2-6; D gene: .; CDR3 protein: CASSEGFGANVLTF; CDR3 DNA: TGTGCCAGCAGTGAGGGTTTTGGGGCCAACGTCCTGACTTTC
clone size: .; CDR3 length: 15; V gene: TRBV27; J gene: TRBJ2-7; D gene: TRBD1; CDR3 protein: CASKTIRDSSYEQYF; CDR3 DNA: TGTGCCAGCAAAACGATTAGGGACAGCTCCTACGAGCAGTACTTC
clone size: .; CDR3 length: 14; V gene: TRBV7-9; J gene: TRBJ2-7; D gene: .; CDR3 protein: CASSYPVGRNEQYF; CDR3 DNA: TGTGCCAGCAGCTACCCCGTGGGAAGGAACGAGCAGTACTTC
clone size: .; CDR3 length: 15; V gene: TRBV4-1; J gene: TRBJ2-7; D gene: TRBD1; CDR3 protein: CASSQTGGSVYEQYF; CDR3 DNA: TGCGCCAGCAGCCAAACAGGGGGGTCGGTCTACGAGCAGTACTTC
clone size: few; CDR3 length: 11; V gene: TRBV19; J gene: TRBJ2-3; D gene: .; CDR3 protein: CASSIGDTQYF; CDR3 DNA: TGTGCCAGTAGTATAGGAGATACGCAGTATTTT
clone size: .; CDR3 length: 16; V gene: TRBV20-1; J gene: TRBJ2-1; D gene: TRBD1; CDR3 protein: CSTPGTGVFSYNEQFF; CDR3 DNA: TGCAGCACACCGGGGACAGGTGTCTTCTCCTACAATGAGCAGTTCTTC
clone size: .; CDR3 length: 15; V gene: TRBV19; J gene: TRBJ1-5; D gene: TRBD1; CDR3 protein: CASSQGQGVRQPQHF; CDR3 DNA: TGTGCCAGTAGCCAAGGACAGGGAGTTCGCCAGCCCCAGCATTTT
clone size: .; CDR3 length: 13; V gene: TRBV7-9; J gene: TRBJ2-1; D gene: .; CDR3 protein: CASNLPYPNEQFF; CDR3 DNA: TGTGCCAGCAACCTGCCCTACCCAAATGAGCAGTTCTTC
clone size: .; CDR3 length: 15; V gene: TRBV20-1; J gene: TRBJ2-3; D gene: TRBD2; CDR3 protein: CSAETTSGSLDTQYF; CDR3 DNA: TGCAGTGCCGAAACGACTAGCGGGAGTTTGGATACGCAGTATTTT
clone size: .; CDR3 length: 17; V gene: TRBV20-1; J gene: TRBJ1-2; D gene: .; CDR3 protein: CSARLDFAGHRNYGYTF; CDR3 DNA: TGCAGTGCTAGACTTGACTTCGCGGGACACCGTAACTATGGCTACACCTTC
clone size: few; CDR3 length: 14; V gene: TRBV7-8; J gene: TRBJ1-1; D gene: .; CDR3 protein: CASSLGRLYTEAFF; CDR3 DNA: TGTGCCAGCAGCTTAGGTCGACTGTACACTGAAGCTTTCTTT
clone size: .; CDR3 length: 14; V gene: TRBV20-1; J gene: TRBJ2-1; D gene: .; CDR3 protein: CSARGAAFYNEQFF; CDR3 DNA: TGCAGTGCTAGGGGGGCGGCGTTCTACAATGAGCAGTTCTTC
clone size: .; CDR3 length: 15; V gene: TRBV9; J gene: TRBJ2-7; D gene: TRBD2; CDR3 protein: CASSVAASGGYEQYF; CDR3 DNA: TGTGCCAGCAGCGTAGCGGCTAGCGGGGGATACGAGCAGTACTTC
clone size: once; CDR3 length: 15; V gene: TRBV10-3; J gene: TRBJ2-7; D gene: TRBD1; CDR3 protein: CAIGKGQVATYEQYF; CDR3 DNA: TGTGCCATCGGAAAGGGACAGGTCGCCACCTACGAGCAGTACTTC
clone size: .; CDR3 length: 15; V gene: TRBV20-1; J gene: TRBJ1-6; D gene: .; CDR3 protein: CSVFPLSSYNSPLHF; CDR3 DNA: TGCAGTGTATTCCCCCTGAGCTCCTATAATTCACCCCTCCACTTT
clone size: few; CDR3 length: 14; V gene: TRBV19; J gene: TRBJ1-6; D gene: TRBD1; CDR3 protein: CASNSGTGGSPLHF; CDR3 DNA: TGTGCCAGTAACTCCGGGACAGGGGGCTCACCCCTCCACTTT
clone size: few; CDR3 length: 13; V gene: TRBV20-1; J gene: TRBJ2-7; D gene: .; CDR3 protein: CSARGGSSYEQYF; CDR3 DNA: TGCAGTGCTAGAGGGGGAAGCTCCTACGAGCAGTACTTC
clone size: .; CDR3 length: 15; V gene: TRBV6-1; J gene: TRBJ1-1; D gene: .; CDR3 protein: CASSENWDSNTEAFF; CDR3 DNA: TGTGCCAGCAGTGAAAACTGGGACTCGAACACTGAAGCTTTCTTT
clone size: .; CDR3 length: 15; V gene: TRBV7-3; J gene: TRBJ2-7; D gene: .; CDR3 protein: CASSLTSAPQNEQYF; CDR3 DNA: TGTGCCAGCAGCTTAACAAGCGCCCCACAAAATGAGCAGTACTTC
clone size: few; CDR3 length: 14; V gene: TRBV7-8; J gene: TRBJ2-1; D gene: TRBD2; CDR3 protein: CASSLSGKVNEQFF; CDR3 DNA: TGTGCCAGCAGCTTAAGCGGGAAAGTCAATGAGCAGTTCTTC
clone size: .; CDR3 length: 14; V gene: TRBV11-3; J gene: TRBJ1-1; D gene: .; CDR3 protein: CASSLQGEQTEAFF; CDR3 DNA: TGTGCCAGCAGCTTGCAGGGAGAACAAACTGAAGCTTTCTTT
clone size: .; CDR3 length: 16; V gene: TRBV4-2; J gene: TRBJ2-1; D gene: TRBD2; CDR3 protein: CASSHTGTSEDNEQFF; CDR3 DNA: TGTGCCAGCAGCCATACCGGGACTAGCGAGGACAATGAGCAGTTCTTC
clone size: few; CDR3 length: 14; V gene: TRBV25-1; J gene: TRBJ1-2; D gene: TRBD1; CDR3 protein: CASSGQGAYYGYTF; CDR3 DNA: TGTGCCAGCAGTGGACAGGGGGCGTACTATGGCTACACCTTC
clone size: few; CDR3 length: 16; V gene: TRBV6-1; J gene: TRBJ2-2; D gene: .; CDR3 protein: CASSEAPGRRTGELFF; CDR3 DNA: TGTGCCAGCAGTGAAGCGCCGGGCAGGCGAACCGGGGAGCTGTTTTTT
clone size: .; CDR3 length: 18; V gene: TRBV4-2; J gene: TRBJ1-6; D gene: TRBD1; CDR3 protein: CASSQDRDRGENNSPLHF; CDR3 DNA: TGTGCCAGCAGCCAAGATCGGGACAGGGGTGAAAATAATTCACCCCTCCACTTT
clone size: .; CDR3 length: 17; V gene: TRBV20-1; J gene: TRBJ2-2; D gene: TRBD2; CDR3 protein: CSARDSLAGGFTGELFF; CDR3 DNA: TGCAGTGCTAGAGATTCACTAGCGGGAGGGTTCACCGGGGAGCTGTTTTTT
clone size: .; CDR3 length: 20; V gene: TRBV6-5; J gene: TRBJ1-2; D gene: .; CDR3 protein: CASSYIGWGRDATSNYGYTF; CDR3 DNA: TGTGCCAGCAGTTATATCGGTTGGGGCAGGGACGCAACCTCTAACTATGGCTACACCTTC
clone size: few; CDR3 length: 15; V gene: TRBV27; J gene: TRBJ2-2; D gene: TRBD2; CDR3 protein: CASSALAGKAGELFF; CDR3 DNA: TGTGCCAGCAGTGCCCTAGCGGGAAAGGCCGGGGAGCTGTTTTTT
clone size: few; CDR3 length: 16; V gene: TRBV7-2; J gene: TRBJ2-5; D gene: TRBD1; CDR3 protein: CASSLSSRQGKETQYF; CDR3 DNA: TGTGCCAGCAGTTTGAGTTCGCGACAGGGGAAAGAGACCCAGTACTTC